The T cell receptor (beta chain) under discussion was sequenced for a study of cytomegalovirus exposure and HLA in healthy donors. On the study more broadly: The same platform as the roughly 630 first-cohort repertoires was used for the 90 to 150 validation repertoires, a later analysis reported.

On this clone: The target antigen is unknown.

General study findings and limits: TCR beta chains numbering approximately 150 were designated cytomegalovirus-associated.

The donors formed part of the approximately 130-subject validation cohort, distinct from the approximately 670-subject first cohort. Clones were read by immunoSEQ multiplex PCR, and TCRdb kept only the in-frame ones, dropping some. Of roughly 150,000 clones detected, roughly 90% appear once; the ten largest clones hold under 0.8%. V lost 0 bases, J lost 2 bases, and 4 bases lay in between. Germline CDR1 MNHNS, CDR2 SASEGT. The length of the CDR3 is 13 residues. Sequenced material: PBMCs. This TCR derives from a man aged 18 to 30 in good health and CMV-seronegative. The chain carries TRBV6-1 and TRBJ1-2; D not certain. In DNA, the CDR3 is TGTGCCAGCAGTGAAGCCTTGAACTATGGCTACACCTTC. As protein: CASSEALNYGYTF.